These 29 T cell receptor beta chains were all obtained from the same sample, sequenced in a study of blood T cell repertoires in COVID-19. Method: immunoSEQ multiplex PCR; TCRdb's copy keeps in-frame clones and lacks some. The data hold about 330,000 clones, with 85% to 90% observed a single time. Specimen: peripheral blood. The receptors shown here come from a woman aged 45-59 years with active or convalescent COVID-19.

The CDR3, as DNA: TGTGCCAGCAGAGATGATCAGGGATTCTTGGGCGGGGAGCTGTTTTTT. Amino acids: CASRDDQGFLGGELFF. This sequence joins TRBV7-8 and TRBJ2-2, with D maybe TRBD1 (5 bases). The germline V gene encodes CDR1 SGHVS and CDR2 FQNEAQ. The CDR3 is 16 residues long. V gave up 6 bases and J gave up 7 bases, with 21 bases separating them.

V usage is TRBV25-1 and J usage is TRBJ1-1; D unclear. Trimming removed 1 base from V and 4 bases from J, with 16 bases in between. CDR1 is MGHDK and CDR2 is SYGVNS in the germline V gene. The CDR3 has 16 amino acids. The CDR3 DNA sequence: TGTGCCAGCAGTGAATCCGGTACCGGGAAACCCACTGAAGCTTTCTTT. Residues: CASSESGTGKPTEAFF.

The genes are TRBV4-1 and TRBJ1-1; no reliable D call. CDR3 length: 16 amino acids. V lost 1 base and J 1 base, leaving 13 bases between the germline ends. Germline CDR1 reads MGHRA; CDR2 reads YSYEKL. As DNA, the CDR3 is TGCGCCAGCAGCCAAGGTGGAGGCTACCGGAACACTGAAGCTTTCTTT. This translates into CASSQGGGYRNTEAFF.

The V gene is TRBV28, the J gene TRBJ2-1; tentatively, D is TRBD1 (5 bases). V lost 10 bases and J 0 bases, leaving 10 bases between the germline ends. Germline CDR1 reads MDHEN; CDR2 reads SYDVKM. CDR3 length: 13 amino acids. CDR3 sequence reads: CAIRRDSYNEQFF. For the CDR3, the DNA is TGTGCCATCCGCAGGGACTCCTACAATGAGCAGTTCTTC. Looking up the rest from reference TRBV28 and TRBJ2-1 gives the full variable domain: DVKVTQSSRYLVKRTGEKVFLECVQDMDHENMFWYRQDPGLGLRLIYFSYDVKMKEKGDIPEGYSVSREKKERFSLILESASTNQTSMYLCAIRRDSYNEQFFGPGTRLTVL.

The chain is built from TRBV9 and TRBJ2-1, with D uncertain. Trimming cost V 4 bases and J 6 bases, with 17 bases left between them. The germline gives CDR1 SGDLS, CDR2 YYNGEE. The CDR3 has 15 amino acids. The CDR3 is CASSSDSKRSNEQFF. The CDR3 region has the DNA TGTGCCAGCAGCTCAGACTCGAAACGGTCCAATGAGCAGTTCTTC. Looking up the rest from reference TRBV9 and TRBJ2-1 gives the full variable domain: DSGVTQTPKHLITATGQRVTLRCSPRSGDLSVYWYQQSLDQGLQFLIQYYNGEERAKGNILERFSAQQFPDLHSELNLSSLELGDSALYFCASSSDSKRSNEQFFGPGTRLTVL.

The chain links TRBV28 to TRBJ1-4; the D gene is possibly TRBD1 (5 bases). The CDR3 has 18 amino acids. V shed 2 bases and J shed 4 bases, with 20 bases lying between them. Germline CDR1 is MDHEN and CDR2 is SYDVKM. CDR3 in amino acids: CASSLKKWSGFNNEKLFF. CDR3 in DNA: TGTGCCAGCAGTTTAAAAAAGTGGTCAGGGTTTAATAATGAAAAACTGTTTTTT.

The chain employs TRBV29-1 and TRBJ2-2; D is ambiguous. The CDR3 length is 14 residues. Per germline, CDR1 SQVTM and CDR2 ANQGSEA. Trimming removed 7 bases at V and 1 base at J, with 13 bases between. In nucleotides, the CDR3 is TGCAGCGCTTATTCGTCAGAGAACACCGGGGAGCTGTTTTTT. This sequence encodes CSAYSSENTGELFF.

V and J are TRBV24-1 and TRBJ2-2; D is perhaps TRBD1 (5 bases). This CDR3 comprises 14 residues. Germline CDR1 is KGHDR and CDR2 is SFDVKD. The V and J ends lost 7 bases and 0 bases respectively, with 8 bases between them. CDR3 nucleotides: TGTGCCACCAGAGGACAAGCGAACACCGGGGAGCTGTTTTTT. This codes for CATRGQANTGELFF.

V usage is TRBV21-1 and J usage is TRBJ2-1; no DNA check was done on the table's D call, TRBD2. TRBV21-1 is reported as a pseudogene. This CDR3 spans 24 amino acids. CDR3 amino acids: CASSNLRGCEREGRKLSSYNEQFF. The DNA of the CDR3 is TGTGCCAGCAGCAATTTGAGGGGATGCGAGCGGGAGGGCCGGAAGTTGAGCTCCTACAATGAGCAGTTCTTC.

This clone was picked up one time. The chain combines TRBV7-9 with TRBJ1-2, with a weak D call TRBD1 (5 bases). Germline CDR1 SEHNR, CDR2 FQNEAQ (reference sequence). The CDR3 contains 14 residues. V was clipped by 3 bases and J by 2 bases, with 10 bases between them. CDR3 protein: CASSLPDRNYGYTF. CDR3 coding DNA: TGTGCCAGCAGCTTGCCCGACAGAAACTATGGCTACACCTTC.

This clone was recorded a few times. The rearrangement links TRBV6-5 to TRBJ2-7, with 7 positions matching TRBD2. This CDR3 is built from 14 residues. Per the germline V gene, CDR1 is MNHEY and CDR2 is SVGAGI. Trimming removed 7 bases from V and 4 bases from J; junction bases left unmatched: 10. The DNA of the CDR3 is TGTGCCAGCATACGACCGGGGGGTGTATACGAGCAGTACTTC. It specifies CASIRPGGVYEQYF.

The chain links TRBV6-2 or TRBV6-3 to TRBJ1-2; a weak D match, TRBD1 (6 bases). The germline gives CDR1 MNHEY, CDR2 SVGEGT. Trimming pared 5 bases from V and 6 bases from J, leaving 13 bases between. The CDR3 runs 13 residues. CDR3 coding DNA: TGTGCCAGCAGTCAAAGAAACAGGGATGGCTACACCTTC. Translation: CASSQRNRDGYTF.

This clone was seen once. The chain carries TRBV9 and TRBJ2-5, with TRBD2 matching over 10 bases. Trimming removed 0 bases from V and 5 bases from J; junction bases left unmatched: 7. Germline V CDR1 and CDR2: SGDLS, YYNGEE. The CDR3 totals 16 residues. The CDR3 nucleotides are TGTGCCAGCAGCGTAGCTAGCGGGGGCCTACCGGAGACCCAGTACTTC. It encodes CASSVASGGLPETQYF.

The chain couples TRBV6-2 or TRBV6-3 to TRBJ1-2; a possible D gene is TRBD1 (6 bases). The CDR3 runs 15 residues. Trimming shortened V by 5 bases and J by 2 bases, and 15 bases separated the two germline ends. Germline CDR1 is MNHEY and CDR2 is SVGEGT. The CDR3 DNA reads as TGTGCCAGCAGTACCAAGACAGGTTTCAACTATGGCTACACCTTC. Protein product: CASSTKTGFNYGYTF.

The CDR3 nucleotides read TGTGCCAGCAGCTTAGGGAGTATCGGAGCCTACGAGCAGTACTTC. Encoded protein: CASSLGSIGAYEQYF. The J gene is TRBJ2-7, the V gene TRBV7-3, with TRBD2 as a possible D gene (5 bases). Germline V gene sequence: CDR1 SGHTA, CDR2 FQGTGA. V shed 2 bases and J shed 2 bases, with 13 bases lying between them. This CDR3 is built from 15 residues. The complete variable domain, with remaining parts taken from reference TRBV7-3 and TRBJ2-7, reads GAGVSQTPSNKVTEKGKYVELRCDPISGHTALYWYRQSLGQGPEFLIYFQGTGAADDSGLPNDRFFAVRPEGSVSTLKIQRTERGDSAVYLCASSLGSIGAYEQYFGPGTRLTVT.

This clone was detected only a few times. The chain links TRBV18 to TRBJ2-7; tentatively, D is TRBD1 (6 bases). Trimming took 4 bases from V and 3 from J, leaving 10 bases between them. The CDR3 consists of 13 residues. The germline CDR1 and CDR2 sequences are KGHSH and LQKENI. The CDR3 coding sequence is TGTGCCAGCTCACAGGACAGTGACTACGAGCAGTACTTC. Translation: CASSQDSDYEQYF.

In this sample, this clone turned up a few times. The chain's CDR3 is CASSSHMTEEKLFF. The CDR3 DNA follows: TGTGCCAGCAGTTCCCATATGACTGAGGAAAAACTGTTTTTT. This rearrangement joins TRBV6-6 to TRBJ1-4; no clear D gene. V gave up 4 bases and J gave up 8 bases, with 14 bases separating them. Germline loops: CDR1 MNHNY, CDR2 SVGAGI (reference sequence). The CDR3 spans 14 residues.

The chain uses TRBV5-1 and TRBJ1-2; 10 bases align to TRBD1. The CDR3 is 14 residues long. The V gene's germline CDR1 is SGHRS and CDR2 YFSETQ. The trim removed 2 bases at V and 7 bases at J, leaving 5 bases unmatched. In DNA form, the CDR3 reads TGCGCCAGCAGCTTCGGGACAGGGGATACTGGCTACACCTTC. Translated: CASSFGTGDTGYTF.

The genes are TRBV12-3 or TRBV12-4 and TRBJ2-5; 7 bases fit TRBD1. The CDR3 runs to 13 residues. The trim removed 5 bases at V and 4 bases at J, leaving 4 bases unmatched. CDR3 sequence (DNA): TGTGCCAGCAGTGACAGGGTGGCAGAGACCCAGTACTTC. It is translated as CASSDRVAETQYF.

The chain uses TRBV6-5 and TRBJ1-4; D gene ambiguous. This CDR3 has 15 amino acids. CDR1 and CDR2 (germline): MNHEY, SVGAGI. Trimming stripped 5 bases from V and 5 bases from J, with 15 bases between. CDR3 nucleotide sequence: TGTGCCAGCAGTCCTAGCGGAAGGATCAATGAAAAACTGTTTTTT. It translates to CASSPSGRINEKLFF.

The chain combines TRBV6-6 with TRBJ1-6; 7 nucleotides agree with TRBD1. Trimming removed 5 bases from V and 8 bases from J; junction bases left unmatched: 15. This CDR3 has 17 amino acids. The germline gives CDR1 MNHNY, CDR2 SVGAGI (reference sequence). The CDR3 protein is CASSPHPGGGMDSPLHF. The CDR3 coding sequence is TGTGCCAGCAGTCCGCACCCAGGGGGAGGTATGGATTCACCCCTCCACTTT.

The genes are TRBV21-1 and TRBJ1-4; TRBD1 was called by the table and not checked on the DNA. TRBV21-1 is a pseudogene segment. The CDR3 consists of 18 residues. CDR3 nucleotide sequence: TGTGCCAGCAGCAAAGGGCAGGGTTTAGTTGCCGGCGGTGAAAAACTGTTTTTT. This sequence encodes CASSKGQGLVAGGEKLFF.

This clone has just one count. V usage is TRBV18 and J usage is TRBJ1-1; D gene ambiguous. V was shortened by 3 bases and J by 5 bases, with 13 bases between the two germline ends. Germline CDR1 and CDR2: KGHSH and LQKENI. This CDR3 spans 14 amino acids. CDR3 nucleotides: TGTGCCAGCTCACCGGCCTCCTTCGGGACTGAAGCTTTCTTT. It translates to CASSPASFGTEAFF.

This clone was seen once. The chain is built from TRBV2 and TRBJ1-1, with D unclear. Germline CDR1 reads SNHLY; CDR2 reads FYNNEI. The CDR3 is 11 residues long. The V and J ends lost 2 bases and 7 bases respectively, with 5 bases between them. DNA of the CDR3: TGTGCCAGCAGTGAAATCCTTGAAGCTTTCTTT. This gives the protein CASSEILEAFF. Drawing the rest from reference TRBV2 and TRBJ1-1, the complete variable domain is EPEVTQTPSHQVTQMGQEVILRCVPISNHLYFYWYRQILGQKVEFLVSFYNNEISEKSEIFDDQFSVERPDGSNFTLKIRSTKLEDSAMYFCASSEILEAFFGQGTRLTVV.

This clone was seen only once. The chain combines TRBV12-3 or TRBV12-4 with TRBJ2-5, with TRBD1 matching over 7 bases. The V segment lost 2 bases and the J segment 8 bases; nucleotides outside the gene matches: 5. The CDR3 spans 13 residues. CDR3 sequence reads: CASSLSDRATQYF. The CDR3 coding sequence is TGTGCCAGCAGTTTATCCGACAGGGCCACCCAGTACTTC.

The rearrangement uses TRBV15 and TRBJ1-4; TRBD1 is a possible D gene (5 bases). Between the trimmed V and J ends, which lost 1 base and 8 bases, there was a span of 11 bases. The CDR3 is 14 amino acids. Germline CDR1 reads LNHNV; CDR2 reads YYDKDF (reference sequence). For the CDR3, the DNA is TGTGCCACCAGCAGAGGAGGCGGGGGGGAAAAACTGTTTTTT. Translation gives CATSRGGGGEKLFF.

The DNA of the CDR3 is TGTGCCACCGACAGGGGCAACACCGGGGAGCTGTTTTTT. Protein product: CATDRGNTGELFF. This chain links TRBV6-5 with TRBJ2-2, with TRBD1 identical over 8 bases. V dropped 10 bases and J dropped 2; count of bases not matched to a gene: 3. Germline CDR1 is MNHEY and CDR2 is SVGAGI. This CDR3 spans 13 amino acids.

The chain couples TRBV7-3 to TRBJ2-3; D might be TRBD1 (7 bases). The CDR3 loop spans 13 amino acids. Germline CDR1 is SGHTA and CDR2 is FQGTGA. Trimming took 5 bases from V and 5 from J, leaving 11 bases between them. The CDR3 DNA reads as TGTGCCAGCAGCCCGCAGGGGGGAGATACGCAGTATTTT. Amino acid sequence: CASSPQGGDTQYF.

The V and J genes are TRBV6-2 or TRBV6-3 and TRBJ1-5, with a weak D call TRBD1 (6 bases). Germline CDR1 reads MNHEY; CDR2 reads SVGEGT. Deletions cut 2 bases from V and 5 bases from J, with 16 bases between. The CDR3 runs to 16 residues. The CDR3 spells CASSYLGQGLYQPQHF. CDR3 sequence (DNA): TGTGCCAGCAGTTACCTGGGGCAGGGGCTTTATCAGCCCCAGCATTTT.